This TCR beta chain was recovered during a study of blood T cell repertoires in COVID-19. Study information: Collection of acute and convalescent COVID-19 samples took place in the United States, Italy and Spain. The analysed material was cDNA or gDNA that came from T cells, B-cell-depleted T cells, or PBMCs.

In the original workflow: Amplification with reference gene primers provided the estimates of nucleated cell counts. The table came from immunoSEQ multiplex PCR; TCRdb's copy has only in-frame clones and leaves some out. The V and J calls and clone size are taken from that table; D and trimming were inferred from the DNA. The sample records roughly 150,000 clones, around 80% being singletons. A remark on this clone: At the DNA level, this CDR3 is encoded by other sequences in the same sample as well.

The trim removed 7 bases at V and 7 bases at J, leaving 12 bases unmatched. CDR3 length equals 15 residues. CDR1 KGHDR and CDR2 SFDVKD come from the germline V gene. The chain couples TRBV24-1 to TRBJ1-2; 9 bases fit TRBD1. The specimen sequenced was peripheral blood. This sequence originates from a woman aged 45-65 years with acute or convalescent COVID-19. In DNA, the CDR3 is TGTGCCACCAGCGATGGGACAGGGTTTGGGTCTGGCTACACCTTC. Amino acids: CATSDGTGFGSGYTF.